These 26 T cell receptor beta chains originate from one sample sequenced in a study of T cells after yellow fever vaccination. MiXCR was run by TCRdb on the 5' RACE reads, yielding one entry per CDR3 protein. The table records fewer than 400,000 distinct CDR3 sequences, 9.5% to 12% of them present only once. Sequencing was performed on CD4+ T cells sorted from PBMCs, taken 45 days after the yellow fever booster vaccination. The receptors shown here come from a man aged 18 to 30 who received the YFV17D yellow fever vaccine.

This clonotype has ten or more counts. The chain employs TRBV19 and TRBJ1-5; 7 nucleotides line up with TRBD1. The CDR3 has 16 residues. The V gene end was trimmed by 3 bases and the J gene end by 4 bases; junction bases not matched to a gene: 9. The germline CDR1 and CDR2 sequences are LNHDA and SQIVND (reference sequence). This CDR3 is CASSIFLAGQNQPQHF. The CDR3 region has the DNA TGTGCCAGTAGTATCTTTTTGGCGGGACAGAATCAGCCCCAGCATTTT.

This clonotype showed up many times. This chain joins TRBV7-2 and TRBJ2-5, with TRBD1 matching 8 bases. The germline V gene encodes CDR1 SGHTA and CDR2 FQGNSA. J gave up 4 bases and V 3 bases, and 4 bases lay outside the gene matches. CDR3 length: 14 residues. CDR3 amino acids: CASSLQGARETQYF. The CDR3 bases are TGTGCCAGCAGCTTGCAGGGGGCAAGAGAGACCCAGTACTTC.

Many counts were recorded for this clonotype. This sequence joins TRBV12-3 or TRBV12-4 and TRBJ2-3; 7 bases line up with TRBD1. V was clipped by 6 bases and J by 6 bases; unmatched bases: 6. The CDR3 sequence is 13 residues long. CDR3 amino acids: CASSLTGSDTQYF. The CDR3, as DNA: TGTGCCAGCAGCTTGACAGGGTCGGATACGCAGTATTTT.

The chain is built from TRBV7-2 and TRBJ2-4; D is possibly TRBD1 (6 bases). CDR1 and CDR2 (germline): SGHTA, FQGNSA. V was cut by 4 bases and J by 0 bases, with 13 bases left in between. The CDR3 loop spans 16 amino acids. The CDR3 region is CASSSRQALAKNIQYF. CDR3 nucleotides: TGTGCCAGCAGCTCCCGACAGGCACTAGCCAAAAACATTCAGTACTTC.

The rearrangement uses TRBV12-3 or TRBV12-4 and TRBJ1-2; TRBD1 aligns across 7 bases. After removal of 3 bases from V and 4 bases from J, the junction contained 2 bases not matched to a gene. This CDR3 region has 13 residues. The CDR3 DNA is TGTGCCAGCAGTTTTGACAGGGTCTATGGCTACACCTTC. Residues: CASSFDRVYGYTF.

This chain joins TRBV7-2 and TRBJ2-3; the match to TRBD2 covers 11 bases. The CDR3 loop spans 16 amino acids. The germline V gene has CDR1 SGHTA and CDR2 FQGNSA. Trimming cost V 0 bases and J 5 bases; bases outside gene matches: 4. The CDR3 DNA reads TGTGCCAGCAGCTTAGCGGCTAGCGGGGGGATAGATACGCAGTATTTT. This encodes CASSLAASGGIDTQYF.

There are a few counts of this clonotype. The CDR3 DNA is TGCAGTGCTAGAGATCCTTTAGTCCCCAGGGCGAACACTGAAGCTTTCTTT. Protein sequence: CSARDPLVPRANTEAFF. The chain employs TRBV20-1 and TRBJ1-1, with D possibly TRBD1 on 5 matching bases. This CDR3 has 17 amino acids. In germline, CDR1 is DFQATT, CDR2 SNEGSKA (reference sequence). Trimming stripped 0 bases from V and 1 base from J, with 18 bases between.

The chain carries TRBV6-4 and TRBJ2-1; 7 positions match TRBD2. V shed 4 bases, J shed 9 bases, and the junction held 6 bases outside the gene matches. CDR3 length: 13 residues. In germline, CDR1 is MRHNA, CDR2 SNTAGT. CDR3 DNA sequence: TGTGCCAGCAGTGGTACTAGCGACAGTGAGCAGTTCTTC. Protein: CASSGTSDSEQFF.

This clonotype was found a few times. The chain couples TRBV6-6 to TRBJ2-1, with TRBD2 matching 8 bases. In germline, CDR1 is MNHNY, CDR2 SVGAGI (reference sequence). The CDR3 totals 14 residues. The V segment lost 6 bases and the J segment 5 bases; nucleotides outside the gene matches: 6. The CDR3 nucleotides read TGTGCCAGCAGCCTAAGCGGGGGCAACAATGAGCAGTTCTTC. Its protein is CASSLSGGNNEQFF.

The rearrangement links TRBV25-1 to TRBJ1-4; no reliable D call. V shed 2 bases and J shed 4 bases, with 8 bases lying between them. Germline V gene lookup returns CDR1 MGHDK and CDR2 SYGVNS. CDR3 length: 14 amino acids. In DNA, the CDR3 is TGTGCCAGCAGTGAAACAGAGGTTAATGAAAAACTGTTTTTT. It specifies CASSETEVNEKLFF.

This clonotype was observed a few times. The V call is TRBV5-1, the J call TRBJ2-3; 7 nucleotides line up with TRBD1. V lost 1 base and J lost 0; bases outside the gene matches: 8. CDR1 is SGHRS and CDR2 is YFSETQ in the germline V gene. The CDR3 spans 17 residues. CDR3 sequence reads: CASSLPHGQASTDTQYF. DNA of the CDR3: TGCGCCAGCAGCTTGCCCCACGGACAGGCTAGCACAGATACGCAGTATTTT. Complete variable domain (other parts from reference TRBV5-1 and TRBJ2-3): KAGVTQTPRYLIKTRGQQVTLSCSPISGHRSVSWYQQTPGQGLQFLFEYFSETQRNKGNFPGRFSGRQFSNSRSEMNVSTLELGDSALYLCASSLPHGQASTDTQYFGPGTRLTVL.

This clonotype has more than one count but fewer than ten. The CDR3 DNA reads as TGTGCCAGCAGTTTGTCGCCGACGCGGGAGACCCAGTACTTC. It encodes CASSLSPTRETQYF. The rearrangement joins TRBV27 to TRBJ2-5; no clear D gene. CDR1 and CDR2 from the germline V gene are MNHEY and SMNVEV (reference sequence). The length of the CDR3 is 14 residues. Deletions cut 3 bases from V and 5 bases from J, with 13 bases between.

This clonotype showed up just a few times. The chain combines TRBV5-1 with TRBJ1-1; perhaps TRBD1 as D (5 bases). CDR1 is SGHRS, CDR2 YFSETQ, per germline. The V and J ends lost 0 bases and 1 base respectively, with 13 bases between them. This CDR3 spans 16 amino acids. CDR3 sequence reads: CASSLVGGNENTEAFF. CDR3 coding DNA: TGCGCCAGCAGCTTGGTTGGGGGGAATGAGAACACTGAAGCTTTCTTT.

J is TRBJ1-1 and V is TRBV7-9; D not resolved. Germline V gene lookup returns CDR1 SEHNR and CDR2 FQNEAQ (reference sequence). The CDR3 has 12 amino acids. Trimming removed 2 bases from V and 7 bases from J, with 8 bases in between. The CDR3 region has the DNA TGTGCCAGCAGCTTACGACAATATGAAGCTTTCTTT. Amino acids: CASSLRQYEAFF.

The rearrangement joins TRBV12-3 or TRBV12-4 to TRBJ1-4, with D uncertain. The CDR3 covers 14 residues. The V and J ends lost 3 bases and 3 bases respectively, with 8 bases between them. In DNA form, the CDR3 reads TGTGCCAGCAGTTTTTGGGGATCTAATGAAAAACTGTTTTTT. It is translated as CASSFWGSNEKLFF.

The chain combines TRBV27 with TRBJ1-6; D ambiguous. The V end lost 0 bases, the J end lost 4 bases, and 10 bases lay between the germline ends. The germline gives CDR1 MNHEY, CDR2 SMNVEV (reference sequence). CDR3 length: 16 residues. The CDR3 reads CASSLSFPRYNSPLHF. In DNA form, the CDR3 reads TGTGCCAGCAGTTTATCCTTTCCTCGGTATAATTCACCCCTCCACTTT.

This clonotype was picked up many times. The chain has TRBV4-1 and TRBJ1-5; D not resolved. Germline V lookup: CDR1 MGHRA, CDR2 YSYEKL. The V gene lost 6 bases and the J gene lost 2 bases, with 17 bases spanning the gap. The CDR3 is 16 amino acids. CDR3 amino acids: CASSLRSKSGNQPQHF. The DNA for the CDR3 is TGCGCCAGCAGTTTGCGCTCCAAGTCGGGCAATCAGCCCCAGCATTTT.

The rearrangement joins TRBV5-1 to TRBJ2-7, with TRBD1 matching over 7 bases. J gave up 2 bases and V 4 bases, and 12 bases lay outside the gene matches. This CDR3 has 16 amino acids. Looked up from germline, CDR1 is SGHRS and CDR2 is YFSETQ. The CDR3 coding sequence is TGCGCCAGCAGCCCGCAAGCCCCGGGACAGACCTACGAGCAGTACTTC. Amino acids: CASSPQAPGQTYEQYF. Full variable domain (outside the CDR3, taken from reference TRBV5-1 and TRBJ2-7): KAGVTQTPRYLIKTRGQQVTLSCSPISGHRSVSWYQQTPGQGLQFLFEYFSETQRNKGNFPGRFSGRQFSNSRSEMNVSTLELGDSALYLCASSPQAPGQTYEQYFGPGTRLTVT.

In DNA, the CDR3 is TGTGCCAGCAGGCCCGGCGGGGGACAGGGATACCAGCCCCAGCATTTT. This codes for CASRPGGGQGYQPQHF. The chain employs TRBV12-3 or TRBV12-4 and TRBJ1-5; the match to TRBD1 covers 9 bases. The CDR3 is 16 amino acids. Unmatched junction bases numbered 13, after V lost 6 bases and J lost 7 bases.

The chain combines TRBV6-5 with TRBJ2-3; 9 positions match TRBD2. Per the germline V gene, CDR1 is MNHEY and CDR2 is SVGAGI. The V gene end was trimmed by 4 bases and the J gene end by 0 bases; junction bases not matched to a gene: 5. The CDR3 totals 16 residues. The CDR3 is CASSSHSGGSTDTQYF. The CDR3 DNA reads TGTGCCAGCAGTTCCCATAGCGGGGGAAGCACAGATACGCAGTATTTT.

CDR3 in amino acids: CASSRSNQKGYTF. The CDR3 DNA reads as TGTGCCAGCAGCAGATCCAACCAAAAGGGCTACACCTTC. J is TRBJ1-2 and V is TRBV9; D remains ambiguous. Germline V gene sequence: CDR1 SGDLS, CDR2 YYNGEE. The CDR3 runs 13 residues. V lost 4 bases and J lost 8, with 15 bases in between.

J is TRBJ2-5 and V is TRBV5-1, with 7 bases fitting TRBD1. V lost 0 bases and J lost 2; bases outside the gene matches: 4. Germline CDR1 reads SGHRS; CDR2 reads YFSETQ. The CDR3 has 15 amino acids. The CDR3 is CASSLARDRQETQYF. The CDR3 nucleotides read TGCGCCAGCAGCTTGGCACGGGACAGACAAGAGACCCAGTACTTC. Looking up the rest from reference TRBV5-1 and TRBJ2-5 gives the full variable domain: KAGVTQTPRYLIKTRGQQVTLSCSPISGHRSVSWYQQTPGQGLQFLFEYFSETQRNKGNFPGRFSGRQFSNSRSEMNVSTLELGDSALYLCASSLARDRQETQYFGPGTRLLVL.

This clonotype was recorded a few times. The J gene is TRBJ2-4, the V gene TRBV12-3 or TRBV12-4; 7 positions agree with TRBD1. The V and J ends lost 2 bases and 3 bases, in that order; junction bases with no gene match: 7. This CDR3 spans 16 amino acids. The CDR3 region has the DNA TGTGCCAGCAGTTTAAGAGTACAGGGGAGCAAAAACATTCAGTACTTC. Translation: CASSLRVQGSKNIQYF.

This clonotype was recorded many times. This rearrangement joins TRBV7-9 to TRBJ2-1; 12 nucleotides line up with TRBD2. This CDR3 spans 14 amino acids. From germline, CDR1 is SEHNR and CDR2 FQNEAQ (reference sequence). J was trimmed by 9 bases and V by 5 bases; bases with no gene match: 5. The CDR3 region has the DNA TGTGCCAGCAGCCCTAGCGGGGGGGCGGGTGAGCAGTTCTTC. Its protein product is CASSPSGGAGEQFF.

The genes are TRBV6-2 or TRBV6-3 and TRBJ2-3; the match to TRBD2 covers 9 bases. Germline CDR1 and CDR2: MNHEY and SVGEGT. V dropped 6 bases and J dropped 2; count of bases not matched to a gene: 12. The CDR3 loop spans 17 amino acids. In DNA, the CDR3 is TGTGCCAGCAGCCAACATGGTAGCGGGGGATTCACAGATACGCAGTATTTT. It encodes CASSQHGSGGFTDTQYF.

The rearrangement links TRBV4-2 to TRBJ1-6; TRBD1 agrees at 8 bases. CDR3 length: 17 amino acids. With V trimmed by 0 bases and J by 5 bases, 6 bases remained unmatched. Germline CDR1 is LGHNA and CDR2 is YNFKEQ. CDR3 nucleotide sequence: TGTGCCAGCAGCCAAGAATGGCAGGGGGCGGATAATTCACCCCTCCACTTT. This translates into CASSQEWQGADNSPLHF.